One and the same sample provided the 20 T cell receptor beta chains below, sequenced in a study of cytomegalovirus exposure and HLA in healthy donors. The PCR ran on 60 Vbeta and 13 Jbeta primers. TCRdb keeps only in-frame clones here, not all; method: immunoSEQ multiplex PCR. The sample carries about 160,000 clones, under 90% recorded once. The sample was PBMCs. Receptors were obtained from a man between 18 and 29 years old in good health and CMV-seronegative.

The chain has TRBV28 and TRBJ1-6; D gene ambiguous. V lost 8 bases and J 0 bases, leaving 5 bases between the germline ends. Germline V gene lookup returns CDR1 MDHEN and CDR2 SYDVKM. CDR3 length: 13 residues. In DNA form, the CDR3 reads TGTGCCAGCTGCGACTCCTATAATTCACCCCTCCACTTT. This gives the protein CASCDSYNSPLHF.

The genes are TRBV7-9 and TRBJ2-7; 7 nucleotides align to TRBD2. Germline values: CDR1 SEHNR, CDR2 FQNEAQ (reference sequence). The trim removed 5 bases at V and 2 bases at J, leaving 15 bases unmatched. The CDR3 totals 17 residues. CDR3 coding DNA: TGTGCCAGCAGCACCCCCCCGGGAGGTCGGGGTCCCTACGAGCAGTACTTC. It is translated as CASSTPPGGRGPYEQYF.

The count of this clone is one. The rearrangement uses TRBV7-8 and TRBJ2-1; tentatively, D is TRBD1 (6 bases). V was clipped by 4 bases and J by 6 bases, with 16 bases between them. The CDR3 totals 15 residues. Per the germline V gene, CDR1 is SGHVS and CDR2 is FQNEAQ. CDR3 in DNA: TGTGCCAGCAGCTACCGGGACACCGATGGCAATGAGCAGTTCTTC. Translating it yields CASSYRDTDGNEQFF.

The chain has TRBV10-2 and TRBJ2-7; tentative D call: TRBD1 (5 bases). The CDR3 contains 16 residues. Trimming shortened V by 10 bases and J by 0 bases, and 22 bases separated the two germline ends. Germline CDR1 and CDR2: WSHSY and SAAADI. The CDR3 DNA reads TGCGCCATTACAAAAGACACAGGCGACAGCTCCTACGAGCAGTACTTC. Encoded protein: CAITKDTGDSSYEQYF.

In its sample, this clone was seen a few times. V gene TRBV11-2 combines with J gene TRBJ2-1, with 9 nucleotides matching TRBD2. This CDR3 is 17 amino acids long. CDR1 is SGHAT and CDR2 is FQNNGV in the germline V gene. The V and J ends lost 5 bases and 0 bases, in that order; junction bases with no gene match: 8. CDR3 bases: TGTGCCAGCAGCCCCCTTGGACTAGCGAGCTCCTACAATGAGCAGTTCTTC. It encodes CASSPLGLASSYNEQFF.

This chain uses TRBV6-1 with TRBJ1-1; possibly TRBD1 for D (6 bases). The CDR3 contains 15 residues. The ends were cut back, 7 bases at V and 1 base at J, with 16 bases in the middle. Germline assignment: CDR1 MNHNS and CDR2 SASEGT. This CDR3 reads CASIVTGTRNTEAFF. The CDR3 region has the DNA TGTGCCAGCATCGTAACCGGGACAAGGAACACTGAAGCTTTCTTT.

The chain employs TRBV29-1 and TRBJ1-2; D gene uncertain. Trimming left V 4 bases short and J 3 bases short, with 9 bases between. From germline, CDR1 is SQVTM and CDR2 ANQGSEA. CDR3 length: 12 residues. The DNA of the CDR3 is TGCAGCGTTGGCGGGAACCACTATGGCTACACCTTC. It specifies CSVGGNHYGYTF.

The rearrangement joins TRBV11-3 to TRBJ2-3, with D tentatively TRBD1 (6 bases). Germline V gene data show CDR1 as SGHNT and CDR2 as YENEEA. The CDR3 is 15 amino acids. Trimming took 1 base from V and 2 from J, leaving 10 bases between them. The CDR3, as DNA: TGTGCCAGCAGCTTAGGGACAGACAACACAGATACGCAGTATTTT. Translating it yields CASSLGTDNTDTQYF.

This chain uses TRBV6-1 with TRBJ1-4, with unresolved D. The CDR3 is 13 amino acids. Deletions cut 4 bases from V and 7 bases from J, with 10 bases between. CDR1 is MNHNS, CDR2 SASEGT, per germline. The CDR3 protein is CASSGSSGEKLFF. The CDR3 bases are TGTGCCAGCAGTGGGAGTTCGGGTGAAAAACTGTTTTTT.

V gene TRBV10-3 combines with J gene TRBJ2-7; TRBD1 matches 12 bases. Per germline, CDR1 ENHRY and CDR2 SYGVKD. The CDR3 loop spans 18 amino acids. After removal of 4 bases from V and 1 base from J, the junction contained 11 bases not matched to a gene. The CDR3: CAISAGTGGPLFSYEQYF. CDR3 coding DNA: TGTGCCATCAGTGCGGGGACAGGGGGCCCCCTCTTTTCCTACGAGCAGTACTTC.

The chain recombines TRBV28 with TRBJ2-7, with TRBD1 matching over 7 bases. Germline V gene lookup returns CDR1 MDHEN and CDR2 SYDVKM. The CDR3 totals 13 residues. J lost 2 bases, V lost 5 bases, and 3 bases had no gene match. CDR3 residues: CASSPDRPYEQYF. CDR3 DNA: TGTGCCAGCAGTCCGGACAGGCCCTACGAGCAGTACTTC.

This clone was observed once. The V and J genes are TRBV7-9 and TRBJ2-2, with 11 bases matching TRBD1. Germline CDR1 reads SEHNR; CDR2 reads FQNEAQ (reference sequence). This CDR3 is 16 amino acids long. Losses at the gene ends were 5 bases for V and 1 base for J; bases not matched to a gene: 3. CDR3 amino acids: CASSHGTGGNTGELFF. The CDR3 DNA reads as TGTGCCAGCAGCCATGGGACAGGGGGGAACACCGGGGAGCTGTTTTTT.

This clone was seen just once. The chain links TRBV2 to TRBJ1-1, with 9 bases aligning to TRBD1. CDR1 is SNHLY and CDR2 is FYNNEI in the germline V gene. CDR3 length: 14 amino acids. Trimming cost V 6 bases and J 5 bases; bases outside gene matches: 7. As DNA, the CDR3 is TGTGCCAGCAGCGCGGACAGGGGAGGGACTGAAGCTTTCTTT. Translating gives CASSADRGGTEAFF.

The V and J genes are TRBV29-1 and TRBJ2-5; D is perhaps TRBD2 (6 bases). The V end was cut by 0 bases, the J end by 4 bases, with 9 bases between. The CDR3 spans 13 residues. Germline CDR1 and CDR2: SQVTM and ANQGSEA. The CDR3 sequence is CSVEDRRGETQYF. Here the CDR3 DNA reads TGCAGCGTTGAAGACCGGCGGGGAGAGACCCAGTACTTC.

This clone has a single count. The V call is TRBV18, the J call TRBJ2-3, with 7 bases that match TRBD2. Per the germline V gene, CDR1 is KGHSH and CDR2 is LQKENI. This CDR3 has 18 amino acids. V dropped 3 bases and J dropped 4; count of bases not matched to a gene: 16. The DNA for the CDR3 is TGTGCCAGCTCACCGCGCCGCGGGAGCGGGGTAGGCGCAGATACGCAGTATTTT. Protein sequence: CASSPRRGSGVGADTQYF.

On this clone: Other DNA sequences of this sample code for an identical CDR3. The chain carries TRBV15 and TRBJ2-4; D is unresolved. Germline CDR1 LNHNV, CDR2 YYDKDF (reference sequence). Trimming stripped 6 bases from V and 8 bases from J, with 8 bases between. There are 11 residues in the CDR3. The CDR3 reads CATSLRDIQYF. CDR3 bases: TGTGCCACCAGTCTACGAGACATTCAGTACTTC.

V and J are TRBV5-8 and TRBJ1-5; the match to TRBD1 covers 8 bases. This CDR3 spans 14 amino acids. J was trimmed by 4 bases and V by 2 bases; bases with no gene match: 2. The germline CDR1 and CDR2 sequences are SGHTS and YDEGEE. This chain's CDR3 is CASSLWTGNQPQHF. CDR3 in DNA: TGTGCCAGCAGCTTATGGACAGGGAATCAGCCCCAGCATTTT.

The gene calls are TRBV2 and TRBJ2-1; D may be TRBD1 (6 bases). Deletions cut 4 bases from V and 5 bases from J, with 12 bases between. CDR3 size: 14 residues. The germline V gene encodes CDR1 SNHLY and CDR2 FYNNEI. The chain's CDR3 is CASSGYREHNEQFF. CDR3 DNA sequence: TGTGCCAGCAGTGGCTACAGGGAGCACAATGAGCAGTTCTTC.

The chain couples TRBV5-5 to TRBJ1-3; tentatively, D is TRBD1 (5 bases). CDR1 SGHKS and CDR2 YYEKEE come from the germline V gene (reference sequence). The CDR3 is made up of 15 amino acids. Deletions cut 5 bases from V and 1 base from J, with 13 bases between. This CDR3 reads CASSRGDSSGNTIYF. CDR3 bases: TGTGCCAGCAGTCGGGGGGATAGTTCTGGAAACACCATATATTTT.

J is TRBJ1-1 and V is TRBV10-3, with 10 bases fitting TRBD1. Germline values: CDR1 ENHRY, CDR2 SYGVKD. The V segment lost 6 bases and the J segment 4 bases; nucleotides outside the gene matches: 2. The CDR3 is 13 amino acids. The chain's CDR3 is CAIRGQGSTEAFF. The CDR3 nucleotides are TGTGCCATCAGGGGACAGGGGAGCACTGAAGCTTTCTTT.